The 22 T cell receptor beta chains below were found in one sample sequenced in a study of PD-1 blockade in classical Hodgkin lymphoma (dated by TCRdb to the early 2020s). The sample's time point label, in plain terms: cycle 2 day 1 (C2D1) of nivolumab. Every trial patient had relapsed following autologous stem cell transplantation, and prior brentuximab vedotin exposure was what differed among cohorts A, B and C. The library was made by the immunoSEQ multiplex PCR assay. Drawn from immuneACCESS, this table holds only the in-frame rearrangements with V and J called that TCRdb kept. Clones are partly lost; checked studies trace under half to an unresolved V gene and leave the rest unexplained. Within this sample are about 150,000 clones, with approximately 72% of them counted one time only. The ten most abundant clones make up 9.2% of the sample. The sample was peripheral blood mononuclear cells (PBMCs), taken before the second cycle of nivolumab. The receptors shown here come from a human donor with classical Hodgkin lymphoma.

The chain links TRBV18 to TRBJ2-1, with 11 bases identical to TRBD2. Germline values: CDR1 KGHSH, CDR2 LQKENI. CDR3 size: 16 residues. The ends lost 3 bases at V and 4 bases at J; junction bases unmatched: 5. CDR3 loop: CASSPKIAGGYNEQFF. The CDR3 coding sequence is TGTGCCAGCTCACCCAAAATAGCGGGGGGGTACAATGAGCAGTTCTTC.

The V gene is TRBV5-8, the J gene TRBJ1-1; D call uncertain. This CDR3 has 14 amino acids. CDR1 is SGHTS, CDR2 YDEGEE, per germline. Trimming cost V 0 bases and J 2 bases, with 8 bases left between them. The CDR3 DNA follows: TGTGCCAGCAGCTTGGTACCCTATAACACTGAAGCTTTCTTT. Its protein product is CASSLVPYNTEAFF.

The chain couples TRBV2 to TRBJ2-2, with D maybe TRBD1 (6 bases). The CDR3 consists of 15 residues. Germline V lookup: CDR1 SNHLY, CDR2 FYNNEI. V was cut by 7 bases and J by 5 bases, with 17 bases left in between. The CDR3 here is CASIFRDTKTGELFF. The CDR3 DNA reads TGTGCCAGCATATTCAGGGACACAAAAACCGGGGAGCTGTTTTTT.

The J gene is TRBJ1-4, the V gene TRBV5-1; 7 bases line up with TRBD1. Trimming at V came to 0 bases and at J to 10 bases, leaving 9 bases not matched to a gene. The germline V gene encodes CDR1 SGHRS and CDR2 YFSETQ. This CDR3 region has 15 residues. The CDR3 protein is CASSLESRAGGKLFF. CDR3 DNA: TGCGCCAGCAGCTTGGAGTCCCGTGCAGGGGGAAAACTGTTTTTT.

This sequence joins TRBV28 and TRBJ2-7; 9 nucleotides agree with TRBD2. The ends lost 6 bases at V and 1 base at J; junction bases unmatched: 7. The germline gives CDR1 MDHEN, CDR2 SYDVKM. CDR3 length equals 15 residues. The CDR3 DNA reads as TGTGCCAGCAGCCTAGCAGCGGGGGGATCCTACGAGCAGTACTTC. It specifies CASSLAAGGSYEQYF.

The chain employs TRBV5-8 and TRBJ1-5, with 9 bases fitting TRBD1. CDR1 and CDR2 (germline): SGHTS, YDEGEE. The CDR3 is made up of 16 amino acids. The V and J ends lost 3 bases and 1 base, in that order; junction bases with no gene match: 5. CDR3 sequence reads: CASSSGDRESNQPQHF. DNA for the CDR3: TGTGCCAGCAGCTCCGGGGACAGGGAGAGCAATCAGCCCCAGCATTTT.

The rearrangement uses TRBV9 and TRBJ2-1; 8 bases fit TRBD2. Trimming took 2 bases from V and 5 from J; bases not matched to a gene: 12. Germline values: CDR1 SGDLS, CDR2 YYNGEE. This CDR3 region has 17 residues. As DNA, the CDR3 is TGTGCCAGCAGCGTGGGACTTGCGGGAGGACTCGACAATGAGCAGTTCTTC. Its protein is CASSVGLAGGLDNEQFF.

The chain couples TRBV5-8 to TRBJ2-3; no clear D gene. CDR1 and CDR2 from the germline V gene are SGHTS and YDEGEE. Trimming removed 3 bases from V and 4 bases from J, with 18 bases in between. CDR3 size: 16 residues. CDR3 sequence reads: CASSSGSPKTADTQYF. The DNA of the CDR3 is TGTGCCAGCAGCTCCGGGTCTCCAAAAACGGCAGATACGCAGTATTTT.

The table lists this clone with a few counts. CDR3 protein: CASSYTPSPYNEQFF. The DNA of the CDR3 is TGTGCCAGCAGTTACACGCCCAGCCCCTACAATGAGCAGTTCTTC. The chain is built from TRBV6-5 and TRBJ2-1; D is undetermined. CDR1 and CDR2 from the germline V gene are MNHEY and SVGAGI. The CDR3 extends over 15 amino acids. Trimming pared 2 bases from V and 2 bases from J, leaving 10 bases between.

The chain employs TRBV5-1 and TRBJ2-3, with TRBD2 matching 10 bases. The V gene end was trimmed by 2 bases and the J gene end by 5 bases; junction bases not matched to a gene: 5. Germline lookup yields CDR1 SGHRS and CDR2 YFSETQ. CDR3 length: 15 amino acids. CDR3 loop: CASSLAGGPGDTQYF. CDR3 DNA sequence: TGCGCCAGCAGCTTAGCGGGGGGGCCCGGAGATACGCAGTATTTT.

The CDR3 sequence is CASSVDGPKGETQYF. DNA for the CDR3: TGTGCCAGCAGCGTAGATGGCCCCAAAGGGGAGACCCAGTACTTC. This chain joins TRBV9 and TRBJ2-5, with no clear D. V lost 0 bases to trimming and J lost 5 bases, with 14 bases between them. CDR3 length: 15 residues. Germline CDR1 is SGDLS and CDR2 is YYNGEE.

In nucleotides, the CDR3 is TGTGCCAGCAGCGAGCAAACAGCGAACACTGAAGCTTTCTTT. This encodes CASSEQTANTEAFF. This chain links TRBV9 with TRBJ1-1; D gene uncertain. Germline CDR1 SGDLS, CDR2 YYNGEE. The CDR3 is made up of 14 amino acids. Trimming pared 3 bases from V and 1 base from J, leaving 10 bases between.

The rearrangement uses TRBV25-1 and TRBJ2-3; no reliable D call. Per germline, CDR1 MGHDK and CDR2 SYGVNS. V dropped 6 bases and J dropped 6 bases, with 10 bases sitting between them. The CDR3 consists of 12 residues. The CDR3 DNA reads TGTGCCAGCAGGTCAACGTGGGATACGCAGTATTTT. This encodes CASRSTWDTQYF.

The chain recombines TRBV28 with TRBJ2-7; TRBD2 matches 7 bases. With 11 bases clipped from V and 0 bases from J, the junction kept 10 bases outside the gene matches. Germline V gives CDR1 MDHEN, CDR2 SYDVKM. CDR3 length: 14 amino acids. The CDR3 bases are TGTGCCTCAATGCGGGAGCGACCCTCCTACGAGCAGTACTTC. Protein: CASMRERPSYEQYF. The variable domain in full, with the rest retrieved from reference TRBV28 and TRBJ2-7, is DVKVTQSSRYLVKRTGEKVFLECVQDMDHENMFWYRQDPGLGLRLIYFSYDVKMKEKGDIPEGYSVSREKKERFSLILESASTNQTSMYLCASMRERPSYEQYFGPGTRLTVT.

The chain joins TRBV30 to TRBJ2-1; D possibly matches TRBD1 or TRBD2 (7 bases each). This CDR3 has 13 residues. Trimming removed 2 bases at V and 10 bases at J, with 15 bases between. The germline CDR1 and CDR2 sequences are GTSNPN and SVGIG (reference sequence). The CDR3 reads CAWSLQGGGEQFF. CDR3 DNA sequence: TGTGCCTGGAGTTTGCAGGGAGGGGGCGAGCAGTTCTTC.

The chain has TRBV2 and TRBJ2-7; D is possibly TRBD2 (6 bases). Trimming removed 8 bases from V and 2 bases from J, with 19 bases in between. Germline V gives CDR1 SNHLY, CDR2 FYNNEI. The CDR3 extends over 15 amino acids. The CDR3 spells CASLRVKGTPYEQYF. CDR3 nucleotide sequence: TGTGCCAGCCTTAGAGTAAAAGGGACTCCCTACGAGCAGTACTTC. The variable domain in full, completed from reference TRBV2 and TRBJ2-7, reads EPEVTQTPSHQVTQMGQEVILRCVPISNHLYFYWYRQILGQKVEFLVSFYNNEISEKSEIFDDQFSVERPDGSNFTLKIRSTKLEDSAMYFCASLRVKGTPYEQYFGPGTRLTVT.

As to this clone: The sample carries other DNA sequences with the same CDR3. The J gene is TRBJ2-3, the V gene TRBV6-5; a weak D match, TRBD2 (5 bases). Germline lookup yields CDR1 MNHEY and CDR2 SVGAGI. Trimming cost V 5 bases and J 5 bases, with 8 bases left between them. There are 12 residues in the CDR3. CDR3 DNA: TGTGCCAGCAGTCGCCGGGGAGATACGCAGTATTTT. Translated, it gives CASSRRGDTQYF.

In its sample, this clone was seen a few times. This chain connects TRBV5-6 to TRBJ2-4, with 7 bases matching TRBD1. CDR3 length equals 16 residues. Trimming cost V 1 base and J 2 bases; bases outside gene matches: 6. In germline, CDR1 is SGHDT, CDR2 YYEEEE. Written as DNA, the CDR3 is TGTGCCAGCAGCTTGTTGCGCAGGGGGACCAAAAACATTCAGTACTTC. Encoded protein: CASSLLRRGTKNIQYF.

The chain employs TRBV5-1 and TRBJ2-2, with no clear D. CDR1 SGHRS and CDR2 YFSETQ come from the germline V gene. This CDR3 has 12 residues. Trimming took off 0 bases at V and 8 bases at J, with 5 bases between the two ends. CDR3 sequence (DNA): TGCGCCAGCAGCTTGGTTGTGGGGGAGCTGTTTTTT. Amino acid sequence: CASSLVVGELFF.

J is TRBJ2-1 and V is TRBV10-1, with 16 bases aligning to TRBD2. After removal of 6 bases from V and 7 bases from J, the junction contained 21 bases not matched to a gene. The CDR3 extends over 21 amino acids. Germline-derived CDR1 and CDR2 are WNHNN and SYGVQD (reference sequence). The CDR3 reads CASRLGPGDGTSGGAENEQFF. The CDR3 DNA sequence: TGCGCCAGCAGACTCGGACCGGGGGACGGGACTAGCGGGGGGGCCGAAAATGAGCAGTTCTTC.

CDR3 loop: CASTGTGDNSPLHF. As DNA, the CDR3 is TGTGCCAGTACAGGGACAGGGGATAATTCACCCCTCCACTTT. The V call is TRBV19, the J call TRBJ1-6, with TRBD1 identical over 10 bases. Germline V lookup: CDR1 LNHDA, CDR2 SQIVND (reference sequence). This CDR3 region has 14 residues. The J segment lost 5 bases and the V segment lost 7 bases, leaving 2 bases of the junction unmatched.

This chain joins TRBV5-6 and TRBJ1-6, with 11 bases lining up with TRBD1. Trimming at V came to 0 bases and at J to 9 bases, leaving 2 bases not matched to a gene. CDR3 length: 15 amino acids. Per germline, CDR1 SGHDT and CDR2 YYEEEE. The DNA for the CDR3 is TGTGCCAGCAGCTTGGGGACAGGGGGCAGTTCACCCCTCCACTTT. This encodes CASSLGTGGSSPLHF. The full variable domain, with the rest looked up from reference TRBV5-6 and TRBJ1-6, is DAGVTQSPTHLIKTRGQQVTLRCSPKSGHDTVSWYQQALGQGPQFIFQYYEEEERQRGNFPDRFSGHQFPNYSSELNVNALLLGDSALYLCASSLGTGGSSPLHFGNGTRLTVT.